This TCR beta chain was found in a study of early T cells in non-severe SARS-CoV-2 infection. Study overall: RNA in bulk from unsorted whole blood was sequenced, and chains were unpaired. Study-level points and caveats: VDJdb matches were skewed toward anti-spike CD8 T cell responses.

The library protocol tagged individual cDNA molecules with unique molecular identifiers. TCRdb reprocessed the 5' RACE reads via MiXCR and lists one record per CDR3 protein. Of 100,000 to 130,000 distinct CDR3 sequences listed, over 8.5% are singletons. The germline gives CDR1 DFQATT, CDR2 SNEGSKA (reference sequence). CDR3 length: 13 residues. Trimming left V 5 bases short and J 7 bases short, with 18 bases between. This clonotype was picked up a small number of times. Antigen: not known. Sequencing used whole blood. This chain connects TRBV20-1 to TRBJ2-7; tentatively, D is TRBD1 or TRBD2 (6 bases each). The receptor's source is an adult who was a healthcare worker with PCR-confirmed SARS-CoV-2 infection or an uninfected control (not recorded which). CDR3 amino acids: CSAWGDNTVEQYF. DNA of the CDR3: TGCAGTGCTTGGGGGGACAACACTGTGGAGCAGTACTTC.